These T cell receptor beta chains were read from a single sample in a study of regulatory T cells in long-lasting Graves disease. TCRdb re-derived calls from the multiplex PCR reads in MiXCR, one entry per CDR3 protein. The sample includes roughly 400,000 distinct CDR3 sequences, 21% of them seen just once. Here the sequenced sample was peripheral blood mononuclear cells (PBMCs), taken when the disease was refractory, from a patient treated with antithyroid drugs. All receptors derive from a female donor with Graves disease. Both conserved end residues are part of each CDR3. Fields, in order: clone size, V gene, J gene, D gene, CDR3 DNA, CDR3 protein. The D gene is left open where the match is weak. Clone size, where shown, is once, few, many, or a class for clones that have expanded.

clone size: many
V gene: TRBV3-1
J gene: TRBJ1-1
D gene: .
CDR3 DNA: TGTGCCAGCAGCCTTAGAGGGAACACTGAACCTTTCTTT
CDR3 protein: CASSLRGNTEPFF

clone size: .
V gene: TRBV20-1
J gene: TRBJ2-7
D gene: TRBD2
CDR3 DNA: TGCAGTGCCGACACGACTAGCGGGAGTTTCTACGAGCAGTACTTC
CDR3 protein: CSADTTSGSFYEQYF

clone size: many
V gene: TRBV5-1
J gene: TRBJ1-1
D gene: TRBD1
CDR3 DNA: TGCGCCAGCTCACCGACAGGGGAGTTCTCTGAAGCTTTCTTT
CDR3 protein: CASSPTGEFSEAFF

clone size: many
V gene: TRBV28
J gene: TRBJ2-5
D gene: .
CDR3 DNA: TGTGCCAGCAGTAACCGGGACGTCCAAGAGACCCAGTACTTC
CDR3 protein: CASSNRDVQETQYF

clone size: .
V gene: TRBV30
J gene: TRBJ2-6
D gene: .
CDR3 DNA: TGTGCCTGGAGTGGCGCTTGGGCCAACGTCCTGACTTTC
CDR3 protein: CAWSGAWANVLTF

clone size: many
V gene: TRBV28
J gene: TRBJ2-7
D gene: TRBD1
CDR3 DNA: TGTGCCAGCAGTTTAAACTACCAGGGGGCGGACGAGCAGTACTTC
CDR3 protein: CASSLNYQGADEQYF

clone size: .
V gene: TRBV6-1
J gene: TRBJ1-4
D gene: .
CDR3 DNA: TGTGCCAGCAGTGAATTGGGGGGAACTAATGAAAAACTGTTTTTT
CDR3 protein: CASSELGGTNEKLFF

clone size: few
V gene: TRBV6-2/TRBV6-3
J gene: TRBJ2-7
D gene: .
CDR3 DNA: TGTGCCAGCAGTCGAACCGGGACTGACTCCTACGAGCAGTACTTC
CDR3 protein: CASSRTGTDSYEQYF

clone size: many
V gene: TRBV12-3/TRBV12-4
J gene: TRBJ2-7
D gene: .
CDR3 DNA: TGTGCCAGCAGTTTAAGTCTGGACAAGGCCCGACGGCAGTACTTC
CDR3 protein: CASSLSLDKARRQYF

clone size: .
V gene: TRBV19
J gene: TRBJ1-6
D gene: .
CDR3 DNA: TGTGCCAGTAGTGCCGTAACAGGCGATTCACCCCTCCACTTT
CDR3 protein: CASSAVTGDSPLHF

clone size: few
V gene: TRBV5-5
J gene: TRBJ2-5
D gene: TRBD1
CDR3 DNA: TGTGCCAGCAGGACGGGACAGGCGTTGGAGACCCAGTACTTC
CDR3 protein: CASRTGQALETQYF

clone size: .
V gene: TRBV9
J gene: TRBJ2-1
D gene: TRBD1
CDR3 DNA: TGTGCCAGCAGCGTAGATGGGACAGTGTCCTACAATGAGCAGTTCTTC
CDR3 protein: CASSVDGTVSYNEQFF

clone size: .
V gene: TRBV5-4
J gene: TRBJ1-3
D gene: .
CDR3 DNA: TGTGCCAGCAGTTTTATGGGTTCTTCTGGAAACACCATATATTTT
CDR3 protein: CASSFMGSSGNTIYF

clone size: many
V gene: TRBV2
J gene: TRBJ2-7
D gene: TRBD2
CDR3 DNA: TGTGCCAGCGGCGGGGGGGGCTTCGAGCAGTACTTC
CDR3 protein: CASGGGGFEQYF

clone size: once
V gene: TRBV29-1
J gene: TRBJ2-1
D gene: .
CDR3 DNA: TGCAGCACGGTGGGTTCCGGACTGTTCAATGAGCAGTTCTTC
CDR3 protein: CSTVGSGLFNEQFF

clone size: many
V gene: TRBV10-3
J gene: TRBJ2-7
D gene: TRBD2
CDR3 DNA: TGTGCCATCAAAGGGACTAGCGCCTACGAGCAGTACTTC
CDR3 protein: CAIKGTSAYEQYF

clone size: many
V gene: TRBV6-1
J gene: TRBJ2-5
D gene: .
CDR3 DNA: TGTGCCAGCAGTGAGAATCCGCCAGGGCCAGAGACCCAGTACTTC
CDR3 protein: CASSENPPGPETQYF

clone size: many
V gene: TRBV28
J gene: TRBJ1-1
D gene: .
CDR3 DNA: TGTGCCAGCACCGAAAACACTGAAGCTTTCTTT
CDR3 protein: CASTENTEAFF

clone size: many
V gene: TRBV12-3/TRBV12-4
J gene: TRBJ2-5
D gene: TRBD2
CDR3 DNA: TGTGCCAGCAGTGCACCGGGACTAGCGGGATTAGAGACCCAGTACTTC
CDR3 protein: CASSAPGLAGLETQYF

clone size: few
V gene: TRBV7-2
J gene: TRBJ2-7
D gene: TRBD1
CDR3 DNA: TGTGCCAGCAGCTGGGGACCGGGACAGGGGAACGAGCAGTACTTC
CDR3 protein: CASSWGPGQGNEQYF

clone size: many
V gene: TRBV6-1
J gene: TRBJ1-5
D gene: TRBD1
CDR3 DNA: TGTGCCAGCAGTGCCCAGGGGGGCAATCAGCCCCAGCATTTT
CDR3 protein: CASSAQGGNQPQHF

clone size: few
V gene: TRBV15
J gene: TRBJ2-2
D gene: TRBD1
CDR3 DNA: TGTGCCACCAGCAGATACGGACAGGGGGGAGCCGGGGAGCTGTTTTTT
CDR3 protein: CATSRYGQGGAGELFF

clone size: .
V gene: TRBV28
J gene: TRBJ2-1
D gene: TRBD2
CDR3 DNA: TGTGCCAGCAGTCCTCCCCTTGCTAGCGGGTTCCGTAATGAGCAGTTCTTC
CDR3 protein: CASSPPLASGFRNEQFF

clone size: few
V gene: TRBV10-3
J gene: TRBJ2-2
D gene: TRBD1
CDR3 DNA: TGTGCCATCAGCCGGGACAGGGGGCTTCTCTCGGAGCTGTTTTTT
CDR3 protein: CAISRDRGLLSELFF

clone size: many
V gene: TRBV2
J gene: TRBJ2-7
D gene: .
CDR3 DNA: TGTGCCAGCTCATTTTACGAGCAGTACTTC
CDR3 protein: CASSFYEQYF

clone size: many
V gene: TRBV5-1
J gene: TRBJ2-7
D gene: .
CDR3 DNA: TGTGCCAGCAGCTTGAGCTCCTACGAGCAGTACTTC
CDR3 protein: CASSLSSYEQYF

clone size: few
V gene: TRBV7-3
J gene: TRBJ2-2
D gene: .
CDR3 DNA: TGTGCCAGCAGCTACAAGAACACCGGGGAGCCGTTTTTT
CDR3 protein: CASSYKNTGEPFF

clone size: many
V gene: TRBV7-9
J gene: TRBJ1-2
D gene: .
CDR3 DNA: TGTGCCAGCAGCCCAGACCCCGGGACATTCCATGGCTACACCTTC
CDR3 protein: CASSPDPGTFHGYTF

clone size: many
V gene: TRBV27
J gene: TRBJ2-5
D gene: .
CDR3 DNA: TGTGCCAGCAGTTTCGGGGCCCACCAAGAGACCCAGTACTTC
CDR3 protein: CASSFGAHQETQYF

clone size: many
V gene: TRBV12-3/TRBV12-4
J gene: TRBJ1-1
D gene: .
CDR3 DNA: TGTGCCAGCACCCAAGTGGGGCTAACTAACACTGAAGCTTTCTTT
CDR3 protein: CASTQVGLTNTEAFF

clone size: many
V gene: TRBV5-4
J gene: TRBJ2-5
D gene: TRBD1
CDR3 DNA: TGTGCCAGCAGCCCTGGGAGCGGACAGGGAAGGGAGACCCAGTACTTC
CDR3 protein: CASSPGSGQGRETQYF

clone size: many
V gene: TRBV7-2
J gene: TRBJ2-5
D gene: TRBD2
CDR3 DNA: TGTGCCAGCAGCTCCCCGGGACTAGCTGAGACCCAGTACTTC
CDR3 protein: CASSSPGLAETQYF

clone size: few
V gene: TRBV19
J gene: TRBJ2-6
D gene: .
CDR3 DNA: TGTGCCAGTAGTACCGGGACGGCCTCCGGGGCCAACGTCCTGACTTTC
CDR3 protein: CASSTGTASGANVLTF

clone size: .
V gene: TRBV30
J gene: TRBJ1-2
D gene: TRBD1
CDR3 DNA: TGTGCCTGGCAGACTCCGGGACAGGCAAAATATGGCTACACCTTC
CDR3 protein: CAWQTPGQAKYGYTF

clone size: many
V gene: TRBV27
J gene: TRBJ2-7
D gene: .
CDR3 DNA: TGTGCCAGCAGTCCCGCGCGTTGGAACGAGCAGTACTTC
CDR3 protein: CASSPARWNEQYF

clone size: few
V gene: TRBV11-2
J gene: TRBJ2-3
D gene: .
CDR3 DNA: TGTGCCAGCAGCTTAGGGCGGTTTGCCGTCACAGATACGCAGTATTTT
CDR3 protein: CASSLGRFAVTDTQYF

clone size: many
V gene: TRBV28
J gene: TRBJ2-7
D gene: .
CDR3 DNA: TGTGCCAGCAGGCACCGAATTCGCTACGAGCAGTACTTC
CDR3 protein: CASRHRIRYEQYF

clone size: .
V gene: TRBV11-3
J gene: TRBJ2-1
D gene: TRBD2
CDR3 DNA: TGTGCCAGCAGCTGGGGCGAGCGGGAGGCGTACAATGAGCAGTTCTTC
CDR3 protein: CASSWGEREAYNEQFF

clone size: many
V gene: TRBV30
J gene: TRBJ2-2
D gene: TRBD2
CDR3 DNA: TGTGCCTGGAGCTGGGGGGGGACCGGGGAGCTGTTTTTT
CDR3 protein: CAWSWGGTGELFF

clone size: many
V gene: TRBV28
J gene: TRBJ1-5
D gene: .
CDR3 DNA: TGTGCCACCCGAGGCGGGGGCGGCAATCAGCCCCAGCATTTT
CDR3 protein: CATRGGGGNQPQHF

clone size: .
V gene: TRBV29-1
J gene: TRBJ2-1
D gene: TRBD2
CDR3 DNA: TGCAGTTCCGGGACTAGCGGATACAATGAGCAGTTCTTC
CDR3 protein: CSSGTSGYNEQFF

clone size: few
V gene: TRBV4-1
J gene: TRBJ2-3
D gene: TRBD1
CDR3 DNA: TGCGCCAGCAGCCAAGATGGGACAGGGAGAACAGATACGCAGTATTTT
CDR3 protein: CASSQDGTGRTDTQYF

clone size: many
V gene: TRBV7-9
J gene: TRBJ2-6
D gene: TRBD1
CDR3 DNA: TGTGCCAGCAGCTCGGGACAGGGGACCGGGGCCAACGTCCTGACTTTC
CDR3 protein: CASSSGQGTGANVLTF

clone size: few
V gene: TRBV4-1
J gene: TRBJ2-2
D gene: .
CDR3 DNA: TGCGCCAGCAGCCAAGATGTAACGCGGGGCCTGAATGGGGAGCTGTTTTTT
CDR3 protein: CASSQDVTRGLNGELFF

clone size: few
V gene: TRBV20-1
J gene: TRBJ2-5
D gene: TRBD2
CDR3 DNA: TGCAGTGCTAGAGCAGGGACTAGCCGTTTCCGAGAGACCCAGTACTTC
CDR3 protein: CSARAGTSRFRETQYF

clone size: many
V gene: TRBV28
J gene: TRBJ2-7
D gene: TRBD2
CDR3 DNA: TGTGCCAGCAGCCAAGGGACTAGCGCTTACGAGCAGTACTTC
CDR3 protein: CASSQGTSAYEQYF

clone size: .
V gene: TRBV25-1
J gene: TRBJ1-2
D gene: .
CDR3 DNA: TGTGCCAGCAGCCGAGGGTGGGACCATGGCTACACCTTC
CDR3 protein: CASSRGWDHGYTF

clone size: many
V gene: TRBV7-8
J gene: TRBJ2-7
D gene: TRBD1
CDR3 DNA: TGTGCCAGCAGCACACAGGGGGAAGGTGTTGAGCAGTACTTC
CDR3 protein: CASSTQGEGVEQYF

clone size: .
V gene: TRBV7-3
J gene: TRBJ2-7
D gene: TRBD2
CDR3 DNA: TGTGCCAGCAGCTTAACGGGCGGGAGCTCCTACGAGCAGTACTTC
CDR3 protein: CASSLTGGSSYEQYF

clone size: .
V gene: TRBV10-2
J gene: TRBJ1-2
D gene: .
CDR3 DNA: TGCGCCAGCAAGAAGGGACCGACGTGGGATGGCTACACCTTC
CDR3 protein: CASKKGPTWDGYTF

clone size: many
V gene: TRBV30
J gene: TRBJ2-2
D gene: .
CDR3 DNA: TGTGCCTGCGCCGGGACCGGGAACACCGGGGAGCTGTTTTTT
CDR3 protein: CACAGTGNTGELFF